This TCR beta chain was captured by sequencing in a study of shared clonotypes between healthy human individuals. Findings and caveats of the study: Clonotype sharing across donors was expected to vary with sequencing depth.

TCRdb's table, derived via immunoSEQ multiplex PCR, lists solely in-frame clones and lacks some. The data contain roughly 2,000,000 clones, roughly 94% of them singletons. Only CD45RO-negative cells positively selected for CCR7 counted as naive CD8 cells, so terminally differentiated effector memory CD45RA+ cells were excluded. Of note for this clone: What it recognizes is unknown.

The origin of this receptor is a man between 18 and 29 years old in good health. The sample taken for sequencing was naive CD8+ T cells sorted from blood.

The CDR3 DNA sequence: TGTGCCAGCGCTGGGACTAGCGGGCGTTACAATGAGCAGTTCTTC. Protein sequence: CASAGTSGRYNEQFF. V gene TRBV27 combines with J gene TRBJ2-1, with 12 bases fitting TRBD2. Germline CDR1 MNHEY, CDR2 SMNVEV (reference sequence). J was trimmed by 4 bases and V by 8 bases; bases with no gene match: 6. The CDR3 length is 15 residues.